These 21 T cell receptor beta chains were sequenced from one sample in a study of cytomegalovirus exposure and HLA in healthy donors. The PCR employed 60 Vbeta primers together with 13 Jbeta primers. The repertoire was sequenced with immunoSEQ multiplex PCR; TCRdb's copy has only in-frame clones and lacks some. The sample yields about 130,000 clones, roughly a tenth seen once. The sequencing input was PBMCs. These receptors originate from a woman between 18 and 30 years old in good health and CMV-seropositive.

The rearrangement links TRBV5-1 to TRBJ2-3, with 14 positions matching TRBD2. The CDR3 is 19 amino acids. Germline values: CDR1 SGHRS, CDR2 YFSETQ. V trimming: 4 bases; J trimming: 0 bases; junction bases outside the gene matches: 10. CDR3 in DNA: TGCGCCAGCAGCCTGACTGGGACTAGCGGGAGAGGTAGCACAGATACGCAGTATTTT. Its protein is CASSLTGTSGRGSTDTQYF.

CDR3 DNA: TGCAGCGTGGGGGGGGTTGTGAAAAACATTCAGTACTTC. Translation gives CSVGGVVKNIQYF. V gene TRBV29-1 combines with J gene TRBJ2-4; the match to TRBD2 covers 7 bases. Germline V gene data show CDR1 as SQVTM and CDR2 as ANQGSEA. With V trimmed by 6 bases and J by 4 bases, 6 bases remained unmatched. The CDR3 covers 13 residues.

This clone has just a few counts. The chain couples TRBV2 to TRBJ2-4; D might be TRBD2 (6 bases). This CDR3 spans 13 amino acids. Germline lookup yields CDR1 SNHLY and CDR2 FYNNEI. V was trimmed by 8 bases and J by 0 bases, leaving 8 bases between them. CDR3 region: CASGGVAKNIQYF. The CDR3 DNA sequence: TGTGCCAGCGGCGGGGTAGCCAAAAACATTCAGTACTTC.

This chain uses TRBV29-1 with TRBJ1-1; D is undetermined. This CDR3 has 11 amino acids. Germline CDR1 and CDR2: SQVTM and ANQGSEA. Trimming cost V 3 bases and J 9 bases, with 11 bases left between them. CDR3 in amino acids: CSVDPGGQAFF. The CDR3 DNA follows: TGCAGCGTTGACCCGGGAGGTCAAGCTTTCTTT.

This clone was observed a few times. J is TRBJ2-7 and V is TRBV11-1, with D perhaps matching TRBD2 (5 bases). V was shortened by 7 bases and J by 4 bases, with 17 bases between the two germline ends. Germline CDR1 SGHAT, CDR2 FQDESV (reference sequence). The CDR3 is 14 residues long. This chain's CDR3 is CASKRSAASYEQYF. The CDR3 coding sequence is TGTGCCAGCAAAAGGTCAGCGGCTTCATACGAGCAGTACTTC. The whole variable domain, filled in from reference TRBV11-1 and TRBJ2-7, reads EAEVAQSPRYKITEKSQAVAFWCDPISGHATLYWYRQILGQGPELLVQFQDESVVDDSQLPKDRFSAERLKGVDSTLKIQPAELGDSAMYLCASKRSAASYEQYFGPGTRLTVT.

CDR3 loop: CSGLQGSGELFF. The DNA of the CDR3 is TGCAGCGGCCTACAGGGGTCCGGGGAGCTGTTTTTT. This chain uses TRBV29-1 with TRBJ2-2; TRBD1 matches 7 bases. The length of the CDR3 is 12 residues. J lost 6 bases, V lost 7 bases, and 5 bases had no gene match. Germline V CDR1 and CDR2: SQVTM, ANQGSEA.

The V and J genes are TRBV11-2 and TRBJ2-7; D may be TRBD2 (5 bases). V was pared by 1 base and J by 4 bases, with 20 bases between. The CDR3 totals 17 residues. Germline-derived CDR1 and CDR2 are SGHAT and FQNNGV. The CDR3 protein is CASSLGSGAGGLYEQYF. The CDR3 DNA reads TGTGCCAGCAGCTTAGGCTCGGGCGCGGGCGGACTTTACGAGCAGTACTTC.

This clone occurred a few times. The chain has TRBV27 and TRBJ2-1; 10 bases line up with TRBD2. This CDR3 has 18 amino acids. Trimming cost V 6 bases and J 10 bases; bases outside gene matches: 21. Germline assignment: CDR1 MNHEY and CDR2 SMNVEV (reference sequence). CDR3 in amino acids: CASSRIRTSGNPQWEQFF. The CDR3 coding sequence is TGTGCCAGCAGCCGAATACGGACTAGCGGCAATCCGCAATGGGAGCAGTTCTTC.

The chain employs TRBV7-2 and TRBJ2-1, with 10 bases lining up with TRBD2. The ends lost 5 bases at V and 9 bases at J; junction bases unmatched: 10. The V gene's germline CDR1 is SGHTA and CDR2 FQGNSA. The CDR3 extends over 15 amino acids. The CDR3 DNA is TGTGCCAGCAGCGTTACAGCTAGCGGGAGAGGTGAGCAGTTCTTC. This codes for CASSVTASGRGEQFF.

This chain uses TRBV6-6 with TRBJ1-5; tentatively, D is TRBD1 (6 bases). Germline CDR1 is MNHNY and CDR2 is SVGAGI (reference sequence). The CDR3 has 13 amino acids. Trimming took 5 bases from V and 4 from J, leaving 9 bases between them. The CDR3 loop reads CASSQGLNQPQHF. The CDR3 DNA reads TGTGCCAGCAGTCAGGGGTTGAATCAGCCCCAGCATTTT.

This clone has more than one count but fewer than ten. As DNA, the CDR3 is TGTGCCAGCAGTTACTCGATACAGTTAGGGGAGCTGTTTTTT. Translating gives CASSYSIQLGELFF. The rearrangement links TRBV6-5 to TRBJ2-2; D unclear. The CDR3 length is 14 residues. Germline V gene data show CDR1 as MNHEY and CDR2 as SVGAGI. With 0 bases removed from V and 8 bases from J, the gap between germline ends came to 10 bases.

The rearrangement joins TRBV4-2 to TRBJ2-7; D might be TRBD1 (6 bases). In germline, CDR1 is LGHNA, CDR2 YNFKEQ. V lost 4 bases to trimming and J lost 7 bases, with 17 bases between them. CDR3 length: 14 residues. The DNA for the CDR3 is TGTGCCAGCAGCCTAGGACAGACCTTTGGGGAGCAGTACTTC. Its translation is CASSLGQTFGEQYF.

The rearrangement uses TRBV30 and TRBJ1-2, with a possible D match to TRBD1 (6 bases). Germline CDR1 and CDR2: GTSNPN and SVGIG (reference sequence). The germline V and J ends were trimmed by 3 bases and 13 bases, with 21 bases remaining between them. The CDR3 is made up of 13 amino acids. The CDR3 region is CAWRFRGIGSSTF. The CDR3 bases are TGTGCCTGGAGATTCAGGGGAATTGGGAGTTCCACCTTC.

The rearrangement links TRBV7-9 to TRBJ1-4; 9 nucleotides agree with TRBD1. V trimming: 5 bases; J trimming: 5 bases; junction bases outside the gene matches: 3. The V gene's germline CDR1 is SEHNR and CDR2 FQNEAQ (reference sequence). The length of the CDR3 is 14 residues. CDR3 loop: CASSQDRGNEKLFF. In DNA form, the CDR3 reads TGTGCCAGCAGCCAAGACAGGGGGAATGAAAAACTGTTTTTT.

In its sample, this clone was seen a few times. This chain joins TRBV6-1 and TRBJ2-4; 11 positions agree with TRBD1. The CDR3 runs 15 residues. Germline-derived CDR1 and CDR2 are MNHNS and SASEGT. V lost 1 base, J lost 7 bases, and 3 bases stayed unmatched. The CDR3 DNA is TGTGCCAGCAGTGAAGGGACAGGGGGCGCGAACATTCAGTACTTC. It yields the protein CASSEGTGGANIQYF.

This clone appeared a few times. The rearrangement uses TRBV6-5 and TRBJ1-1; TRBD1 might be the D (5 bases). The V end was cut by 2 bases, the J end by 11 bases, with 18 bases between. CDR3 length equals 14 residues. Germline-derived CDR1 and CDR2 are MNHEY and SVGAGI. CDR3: CASSYLGSGAGAFF. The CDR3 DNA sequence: TGTGCCAGCAGTTACCTTGGAAGTGGGGCCGGGGCTTTCTTT.

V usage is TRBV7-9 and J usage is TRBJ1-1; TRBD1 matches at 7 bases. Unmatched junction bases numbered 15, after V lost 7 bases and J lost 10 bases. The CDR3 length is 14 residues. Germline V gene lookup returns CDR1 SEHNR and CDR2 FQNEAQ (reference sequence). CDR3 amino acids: CASTTRGSTGLAFF. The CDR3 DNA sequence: TGTGCCAGCACCACCCGTGGGTCGACAGGGCTAGCTTTCTTT.

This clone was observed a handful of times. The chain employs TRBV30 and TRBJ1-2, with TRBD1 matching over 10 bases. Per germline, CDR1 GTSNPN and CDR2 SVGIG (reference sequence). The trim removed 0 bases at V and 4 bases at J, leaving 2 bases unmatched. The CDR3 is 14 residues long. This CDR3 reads CAWSVDRGTYGYTF. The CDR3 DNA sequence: TGTGCCTGGAGTGTGGACAGGGGGACCTATGGCTACACCTTC. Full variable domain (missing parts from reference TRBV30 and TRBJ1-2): SQTIHQWPATLVQPVGSPLSLECTVEGTSNPNLYWYRQAAGRGLQLLFYSVGIGQISSEVPQNLSASRPQDRQFILSSKKLLLSDSGFYLCAWSVDRGTYGYTFGSGTRLTVV.

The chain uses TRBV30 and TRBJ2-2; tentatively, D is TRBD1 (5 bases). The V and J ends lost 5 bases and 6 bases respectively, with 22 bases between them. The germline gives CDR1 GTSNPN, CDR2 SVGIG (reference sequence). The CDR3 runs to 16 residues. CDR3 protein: CAWSQGVLFVAGELFF. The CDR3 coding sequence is TGTGCCTGGTCGCAGGGTGTACTCTTCGTGGCCGGGGAGCTGTTTTTT.

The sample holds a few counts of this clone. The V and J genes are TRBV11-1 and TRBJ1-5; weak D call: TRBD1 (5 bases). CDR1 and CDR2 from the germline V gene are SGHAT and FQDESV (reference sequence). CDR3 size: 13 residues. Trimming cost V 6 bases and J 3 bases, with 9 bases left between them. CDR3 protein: CASSLGLNQPQHF. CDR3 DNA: TGTGCCAGCAGTCTGGGACTCAATCAGCCCCAGCATTTT.

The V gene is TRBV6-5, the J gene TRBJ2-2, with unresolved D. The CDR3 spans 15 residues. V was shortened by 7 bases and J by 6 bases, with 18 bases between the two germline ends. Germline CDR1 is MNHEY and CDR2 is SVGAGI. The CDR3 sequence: CASTPTPFNPGELFF. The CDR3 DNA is TGTGCCAGCACCCCGACACCCTTTAATCCCGGGGAGCTGTTTTTT.